The T cell receptor beta chain described here comes from a study of regulatory T cells in long-lasting Graves disease. Study results and caveats: Analysis covered peripheral blood alone, not thyroid tissue.

CDR1 SGHTA and CDR2 FQGTGA come from the germline V gene. Trimming shortened V by 6 bases and J by 6 bases, and 18 bases separated the two germline ends. This CDR3 is built from 14 residues. As for time point: newly diagnosed GD, antithyroid drugs for less than 3 months. Scientists built the TCR library using RNA that was extracted from PBMCs. This clonotype was seen more than once but under ten times. Antigen unknown. Investigators prepared the TCR beta libraries by applying iRepertoire HTBI primers and Arm-PCR of CDR3 regions. TCRdb itself ran the multiplex PCR reads through MiXCR, one entry per CDR3 protein. The sample consists of roughly 220,000 distinct CDR3 sequences, approximately 20% of them appearing once.

Sequencing used peripheral blood mononuclear cells (PBMCs), obtained at new diagnosis, from a patient treated with antithyroid drugs. The clonotype originates from a female donor with Graves disease. V is TRBV7-3 and J is TRBJ2-7; D gene uncertain. CDR3 sequence (DNA): TGTGCCAGCAGTCCCCCAGCCACCTTCTCCGAGCAGTACTTC. Amino acid sequence: CASSPPATFSEQYF.